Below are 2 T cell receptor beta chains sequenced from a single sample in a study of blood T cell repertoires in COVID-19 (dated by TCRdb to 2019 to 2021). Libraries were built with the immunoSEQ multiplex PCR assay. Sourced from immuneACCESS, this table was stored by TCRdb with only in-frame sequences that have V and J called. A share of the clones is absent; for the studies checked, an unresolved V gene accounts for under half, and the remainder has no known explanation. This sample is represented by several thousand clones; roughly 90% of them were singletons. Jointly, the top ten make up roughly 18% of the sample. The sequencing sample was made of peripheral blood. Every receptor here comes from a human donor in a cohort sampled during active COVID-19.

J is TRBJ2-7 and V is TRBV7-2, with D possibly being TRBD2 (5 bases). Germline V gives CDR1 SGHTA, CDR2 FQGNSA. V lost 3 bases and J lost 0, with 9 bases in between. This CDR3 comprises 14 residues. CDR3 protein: CASSFPGSSYEQYF. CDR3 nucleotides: TGTGCCAGCAGCTTTCCGGGGAGCTCCTACGAGCAGTACTTC.

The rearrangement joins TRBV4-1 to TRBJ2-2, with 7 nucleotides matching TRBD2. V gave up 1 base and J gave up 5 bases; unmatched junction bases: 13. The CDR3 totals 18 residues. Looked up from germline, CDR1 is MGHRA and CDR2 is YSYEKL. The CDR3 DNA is TGCGCCAGCAGCCAAGTGGATTTGGGACTATCACGAACCGGGGAGCTGTTTTTT. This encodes CASSQVDLGLSRTGELFF.